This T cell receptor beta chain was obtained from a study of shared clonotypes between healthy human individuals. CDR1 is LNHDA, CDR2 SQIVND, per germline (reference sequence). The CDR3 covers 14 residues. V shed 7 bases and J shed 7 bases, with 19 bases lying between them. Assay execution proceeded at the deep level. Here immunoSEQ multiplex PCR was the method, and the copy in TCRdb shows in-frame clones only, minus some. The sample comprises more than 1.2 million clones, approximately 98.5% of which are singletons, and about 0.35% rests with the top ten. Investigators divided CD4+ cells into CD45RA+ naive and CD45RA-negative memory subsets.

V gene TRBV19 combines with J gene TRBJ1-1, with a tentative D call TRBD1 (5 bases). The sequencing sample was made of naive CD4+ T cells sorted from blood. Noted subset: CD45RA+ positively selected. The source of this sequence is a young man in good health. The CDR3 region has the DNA TGTGCCAGTAATCCGGGGGTACCGGTCCTTGAAGCTTTCTTT. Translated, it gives CASNPGVPVLEAFF.